The rows below give T cell receptor beta chains drawn from one sample of a study of PD-1 blockade in classical Hodgkin lymphoma. Clones were sequenced by immunoSEQ multiplex PCR, and TCRdb holds only the in-frame ones, with some missing. This sample has about 98,000 clones, with around nine tenths found just once. This specimen consisted of peripheral blood mononuclear cells (PBMCs), obtained at baseline. All receptors derive from a human donor with classical Hodgkin lymphoma. Each CDR3 is given with its conserved first and last residue. D genes are given only for firm matches. A row's size may be missing; if present it is once, few, many or a size class.

TRBV7-8	TRBJ2-7	.	once	TGTGCCAGCAGCTTACGGGTGAACGAGCAGTACTTC	CASSLRVNEQYF
TRBV6-5	TRBJ1-2	.	.	TGTGCCAGCAGTTACACGCCGGGTGTGAACTATGGCTACACCTTC	CASSYTPGVNYGYTF
TRBV18	TRBJ2-1	.	.	TGTGCCAGCTCGGGCCTACTGGTTGAGCAGTTCTTC	CASSGLLVEQFF
TRBV2	TRBJ2-7	.	.	TGTGCCAGCCGTCGAGCCTACGAGCAGTACTTC	CASRRAYEQYF
TRBV6-5	TRBJ1-2	.	.	TGTGCCAGCAGTTACGATCCGGGGGCTTATGGCTACACCTTC	CASSYDPGAYGYTF
TRBV10-3	TRBJ1-2	.	.	TGTGCCATCAGTGAAAGAGACCGAAAACTATCAGGCTACACCTTC	CAISERDRKLSGYTF
TRBV19	TRBJ2-3	.	.	TGTGCCAGTAGTCTCCTCGGAGATACGCAGTATTTT	CASSLLGDTQYF
TRBV5-1	TRBJ2-7	.	.	TGCGCCAGCGGGCGGGATTCCTACGAGCAGTACTTC	CASGRDSYEQYF
TRBV5-1	TRBJ2-1	.	.	TGCGCCAGCAGCTTGGACGTTTACAATGAGCAGTTCTTC	CASSLDVYNEQFF
TRBV2	TRBJ1-5	.	.	TGTGCCAGCATGGGGGGCAATCAGCCCCAGCATTTT	CASMGGNQPQHF
TRBV28	TRBJ1-5	.	.	TGTGCCAGCACCGGGGTGACAGCAAGCAATCAGCCCCAGCATTTT	CASTGVTASNQPQHF
TRBV10-2	TRBJ2-7	.	.	TGCGCCAGCAGAGGCCGAACCGTCTACGAGCAGTACTTC	CASRGRTVYEQYF
TRBV10-2	TRBJ2-1	.	.	TGCGCCAGCAGTGGAAGTGGCAATGAGCAGTTCTTC	CASSGSGNEQFF
TRBV7-2	TRBJ2-1	.	.	TGTGCCAGCAGCTTAGGGTTGTCGGGAGTCTACAATGAGCAGTTCTTC	CASSLGLSGVYNEQFF
TRBV7-2	TRBJ2-5	.	.	TGTGCCAGCAGCTTACTAGAGCAGATTAAGACCCAGTACTTC	CASSLLEQIKTQYF
TRBV6-1	TRBJ2-7	TRBD1	.	TGTGCCAGCAGGGGGACAGGGCAGGGCGAGCAGTACTTC	CASRGTGQGEQYF
TRBV2	TRBJ2-7	TRBD1	.	TGTGCCAGAGGACAGGGCTACGAGCAGTACTTC	CARGQGYEQYF